By frequency in the sample, the clone carrying this TCR beta chain is medium-sized. Its antigen remains unknown. Germline V lookup: CDR1 MDHEN, CDR2 SYDVKM. This CDR3 is 18 amino acids long. V was shortened by 3 bases and J by 2 bases, with 22 bases between the two germline ends. Each library started from roughly 16 ng of total RNA using the QIAseq Immune Repertoire TCR panel. TCRdb re-analysed the reads in MiXCR, keeping a single row per CDR3 protein. Of 1,500 to 2,500 distinct CDR3 sequences detected, roughly 6.9% appear once; the ten largest clones hold 8.1%. The data originate from a study of circulating CD8 cells and anti-PD-1 response in melanoma. Study-wide points: Tumor reactivity was tested by peptide assays on expanded sorted subsets.

Live CD3+CD8+TCRalphabeta+ cells were sorted into four subsets by PD-1 and/or TIGIT. This chain connects TRBV28 to TRBJ1-2; no clear D. Sequencing was performed on CD8+ T cells from PBMCs, taken at baseline or after one month of anti-PD-1 therapy (not recorded which). The clonotype was recovered from a human donor with melanoma. The CDR3 loop is CASSLWSEPARNNYGYTF. CDR3 DNA sequence: TGTGCCAGCAGTTTGTGGTCAGAGCCCGCGAGGAACAACTATGGCTACACCTTC.